This T cell receptor beta chain was obtained from a study of CD8 T cells in Susac syndrome. Overall study findings and caveats: The study recognized that the number of individuals in its TCR sequencing and HLA analysis was relatively small.

TEMRA cells were FACS-enriched, unlike CD8+ and CD4+ T cells, which were negatively isolated. Random hexamers served to reverse transcribe about 0.5 to 1 ug RNA. TCR beta CDR3 was amplified by immunoSEQ covering 54 Vbeta and 13 Jbeta. TCRdb itself ran the immunoSEQ multiplex PCR reads through MiXCR, one entry per CDR3 protein. Of about 140,000 distinct CDR3 sequences in the sample, around 94% were seen once. With 2 bases removed from V and 0 bases from J, the gap between germline ends came to 10 bases. The CDR3 runs 15 residues. CDR1 and CDR2 from the germline V gene are PRHDT and FYEKMQ (reference sequence). Turning to this clonotype: Its matching antigen is unknown.

The source material was CD8+ T cells from PBMCs. The chain joins TRBV13 to TRBJ1-2, with a possible D match to TRBD1 (5 bases). The clonotype comes from a human donor in good health. Here the CDR3 DNA reads TGTGCCAGCAGCTTATCGGACATAGCTAACTATGGCTACACCTTC. Translation gives CASSLSDIANYGYTF.